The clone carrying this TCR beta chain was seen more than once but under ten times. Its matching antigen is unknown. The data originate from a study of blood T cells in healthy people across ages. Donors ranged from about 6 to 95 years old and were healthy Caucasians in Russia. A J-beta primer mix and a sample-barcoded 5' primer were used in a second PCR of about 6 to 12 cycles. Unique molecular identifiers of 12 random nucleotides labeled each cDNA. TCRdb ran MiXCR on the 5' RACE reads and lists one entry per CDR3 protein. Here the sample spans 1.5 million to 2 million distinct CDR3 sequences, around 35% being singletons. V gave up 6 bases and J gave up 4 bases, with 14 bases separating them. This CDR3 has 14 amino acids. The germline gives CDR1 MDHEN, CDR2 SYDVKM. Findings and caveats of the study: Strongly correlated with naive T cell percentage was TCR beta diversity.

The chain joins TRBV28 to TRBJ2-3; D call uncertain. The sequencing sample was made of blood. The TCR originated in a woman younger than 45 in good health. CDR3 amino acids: CASSQHRGADTQYF. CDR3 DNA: TGTGCCAGCAGCCAACATCGAGGAGCAGATACGCAGTATTTT. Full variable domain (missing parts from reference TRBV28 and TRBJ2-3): DVKVTQSSRYLVKRTGEKVFLECVQDMDHENMFWYRQDPGLGLRLIYFSYDVKMKEKGDIPEGYSVSREKKERFSLILESASTNQTSMYLCASSQHRGADTQYFGPGTRLTVL.